This T cell receptor beta chain was found in a study of neurological immune-mediated disorders. At least ten counts were recorded for this clonotype. The antigen is not known. CDR1 and CDR2 from the germline V gene are SGHRS and YFSETQ. The J segment lost 4 bases and the V segment lost 0 bases, leaving 3 bases of the junction unmatched. The CDR3 covers 15 residues. cDNA was made by 5'RACE with 10-nucleotide random UMIs. In every sequencing run, more than 180 million TCR-beta sequences were generated from 15-18 subjects. TCRdb passed the 5' RACE reads through MiXCR, listing each CDR3 protein once. The sample comprises fewer than 45,000 distinct CDR3 sequences, 11% of which are singletons, and around 4% rests with the top ten. Specified time point: technical triplicate 1. 2 million PBMCs stored at -80 C were the source of the unsorted libraries. General study points: Healthy controls had more TCR clonal expansion than multiple sclerosis, which showed the least, whereas HTLV-1-associated myelopathy showed the most.

V is TRBV5-1 and J is TRBJ2-3; 9 bases align to TRBD2. This clonotype was obtained from a man between 60 and 70 years old with HTLV-1-associated myelopathy (HAM/TSP). The specimen was PBMCs. Written as DNA, the CDR3 is TGCGCCAGCAGCTTGGTTAGCGGGAGCGCAGATACGCAGTATTTT. This codes for CASSLVSGSADTQYF. Together with reference TRBV5-1 and TRBJ2-3, the CDR3 gives the full variable domain: KAGVTQTPRYLIKTRGQQVTLSCSPISGHRSVSWYQQTPGQGLQFLFEYFSETQRNKGNFPGRFSGRQFSNSRSEMNVSTLELGDSALYLCASSLVSGSADTQYFGPGTRLTVL.